The 31 T cell receptor beta chains below all came from one sample that was sequenced in a study of shared clonotypes between healthy human individuals. CD8 cells classed as naive were CD45RO-negative and positively selected for CCR7, excluding terminally differentiated effector memory CD45RA+ cells. The table came from immunoSEQ multiplex PCR; TCRdb's copy has only in-frame clones and leaves some out. The profile shows about 2,100,000 clones, about 92% of them singletons. The sample consisted of naive CD8+ T cells from PBMCs. These receptors all stem from a young man in good health. Some clones in this sample may be carry-over from other donors' samples.

This rearrangement joins TRBV7-9 to TRBJ2-2; D gene uncertain. The CDR3 length is 14 residues. V was pared by 0 bases and J by 5 bases, with 7 bases between. From germline, CDR1 is SEHNR and CDR2 FQNEAQ (reference sequence). The CDR3 DNA is TGTGCCAGCAGCTTAGCTTTCGGAACCGGGGAGCTGTTTTTT. Translation gives CASSLAFGTGELFF.

Of note for this clone: Different DNA sequences within this sample yield the same CDR3. This chain uses TRBV6-5 with TRBJ1-1; D not resolved. The germline CDR1 and CDR2 sequences are MNHEY and SVGAGI. Trimming removed 0 bases at V and 7 bases at J, with 6 bases between. CDR3 length: 12 amino acids. The CDR3 spells CASSYSDGEAFF. CDR3 DNA: TGTGCCAGCAGTTACTCTGACGGTGAAGCTTTCTTT.

V usage is TRBV4-1 and J usage is TRBJ1-2, with D tentatively TRBD1 (5 bases). The V gene's germline CDR1 is MGHRA and CDR2 YSYEKL. CDR3 length: 16 amino acids. Trimming removed 1 base at V and 0 bases at J, with 12 bases between. This chain's CDR3 is CASSQVVGHPNYGYTF. In nucleotides, the CDR3 is TGCGCCAGCAGCCAAGTGGTAGGACATCCTAACTATGGCTACACCTTC.

V usage is TRBV11-2 and J usage is TRBJ2-1; D is unresolved. Germline CDR1 is SGHAT and CDR2 is FQNNGV. V was cut by 5 bases and J by 0 bases, with 5 bases left in between. CDR3 length: 13 amino acids. This chain's CDR3 is CASSPHSYNEQFF. CDR3 bases: TGTGCCAGCAGCCCCCACTCCTACAATGAGCAGTTCTTC. The full variable domain, its missing parts supplied by reference TRBV11-2 and TRBJ2-1, is EAGVAQSPRYKIIEKRQSVAFWCNPISGHATLYWYQQILGQGPKLLIQFQNNGVVDDSQLPKDRFSAERLKGVDSTLKIQPAKLEDSAVYLCASSPHSYNEQFFGPGTRLTVL.

The gene calls are TRBV5-4 and TRBJ1-5; D uncertain. V was trimmed by 0 bases and J by 2 bases, leaving 9 bases between them. This CDR3 spans 15 amino acids. Germline CDR1 is SGHNT and CDR2 is YYREEE (reference sequence). CDR3 residues: CASSLGPGGNQPQHF. The CDR3 nucleotides are TGTGCCAGCAGCTTGGGGCCCGGGGGCAATCAGCCCCAGCATTTT.

Points on this clone: Other DNA variants within this sample encode the same CDR3. The rearrangement uses TRBV9 and TRBJ2-7; TRBD2 aligns across 8 bases. From germline, CDR1 is SGDLS and CDR2 YYNGEE. The CDR3 spans 14 residues. V shed 0 bases and J 5 bases; nucleotides not matched to a gene: 4. The CDR3 loop is CASSVVGRGDEQYF. CDR3 in DNA: TGTGCCAGCAGCGTAGTTGGGCGGGGGGACGAGCAGTACTTC.

The chain joins TRBV28 to TRBJ2-3, with TRBD1 identical over 9 bases. V trimming: 3 bases; J trimming: 3 bases; junction bases outside the gene matches: 13. This CDR3 has 18 residues. The V gene's germline CDR1 is MDHEN and CDR2 SYDVKM. The DNA for the CDR3 is TGTGCCAGCAGTTTCCCCCGTTCTATCGGACAGGGGACAGATACGCAGTATTTT. It yields the protein CASSFPRSIGQGTDTQYF.

The V call is TRBV6-1, the J call TRBJ2-1; 14 positions agree with TRBD2. CDR3 size: 17 residues. CDR1 is MNHNS, CDR2 SASEGT, per germline. V lost 0 bases to trimming and J lost 5 bases; unmatched junction nucleotides: 3. DNA for the CDR3: TGTGCCAGCAGTGAAGCATTGGGACTAGCGGGAGACAATGAGCAGTTCTTC. Encoded protein: CASSEALGLAGDNEQFF.

The chain joins TRBV11-2 to TRBJ2-2; D tentatively reads TRBD1 or TRBD2 (5 bases each). CDR1 and CDR2 (germline): SGHAT, FQNNGV. V was clipped by 5 bases and J by 6 bases, with 16 bases between them. The CDR3 has 15 amino acids. CDR3 protein: CASSRAPRGSGELFF. The DNA of the CDR3 is TGTGCCAGCAGCCGGGCCCCGAGGGGTTCCGGGGAGCTGTTTTTT.

J is TRBJ1-5 and V is TRBV6-6, with D uncertain. CDR1 is MNHNY and CDR2 is SVGAGI in the germline V gene (reference sequence). The germline V and J ends were trimmed by 6 bases and 4 bases, with 13 bases remaining between them. There are 14 residues in the CDR3. The CDR3 DNA follows: TGTGCCAGCAGCCTCGACTGGCTTAATCAGCCCCAGCATTTT. Protein product: CASSLDWLNQPQHF.

The chain joins TRBV9 to TRBJ1-4; no firm D call. Germline V CDR1 and CDR2: SGDLS, YYNGEE. Trimming pared 3 bases from V and 8 bases from J, leaving 14 bases between. The CDR3 length is 14 residues. CDR3 in DNA: TGTGCCAGCAGCGCCTTCCCGGGAGGGGAAAAACTGTTTTTT. As protein: CASSAFPGGEKLFF.

This chain joins TRBV10-3 and TRBJ1-3, with D possibly being TRBD1 (5 bases). The germline V and J ends were trimmed by 8 bases and 2 bases, with 28 bases remaining between them. CDR1 and CDR2 from the germline V gene are ENHRY and SYGVKD. This CDR3 is built from 19 residues. The CDR3 loop reads CAIATRDALQKRAGNTIYF. The CDR3 nucleotides are TGTGCCATCGCAACCCGGGACGCGCTACAAAAGCGTGCTGGAAACACCATATATTTT.

This clone showed up just once. In DNA form, the CDR3 reads TGTGCCAGCAGCAGAGGACTAGCGCATACCTACGAGCAGTACTTC. Residues: CASSRGLAHTYEQYF. The V call is TRBV28, the J call TRBJ2-7; 9 nucleotides line up with TRBD2. CDR3 length: 15 amino acids. V lost 6 bases, J lost 2 bases, and 8 bases stayed unmatched. The germline V gene encodes CDR1 MDHEN and CDR2 SYDVKM.

The chain joins TRBV7-8 to TRBJ2-5, with D unclear. This CDR3 is 16 amino acids long. Germline assignment: CDR1 SGHVS and CDR2 FQNEAQ. Trimming pared 2 bases from V and 0 bases from J, leaving 13 bases between. The CDR3 bases are TGTGCCAGCAGCTTAAGGTCCGACTGGTACCAAGAGACCCAGTACTTC. It specifies CASSLRSDWYQETQYF.

V is TRBV4-3 and J is TRBJ1-3, with TRBD1 as a possible D gene (6 bases). Trimming removed 0 bases from V and 0 bases from J, with 21 bases in between. Per the germline V gene, CDR1 is LGHNA and CDR2 is YSLEER. The CDR3 loop spans 20 amino acids. Written as DNA, the CDR3 is TGCGCCAGCAGCCAAGATGAGGGGGTAGGTTTAGTCCGCTCTGGAAACACCATATATTTT. Residues: CASSQDEGVGLVRSGNTIYF.

To note about this clone: At the DNA level, this CDR3 is encoded by other sequences in the same sample as well. This CDR3 reads CASSFAGDEQYF. The CDR3 DNA is TGTGCCAGCAGCTTTGCGGGAGACGAGCAGTACTTC. J is TRBJ2-7 and V is TRBV7-9; 7 nucleotides line up with TRBD2. Per the germline V gene, CDR1 is SEHNR and CDR2 is FQNEAQ (reference sequence). The CDR3 is 12 amino acids. The V gene end was trimmed by 3 bases and the J gene end by 5 bases; junction bases not matched to a gene: 1.

Comment on this clone: Germline is not matched at one junction end, which may reflect a read error. The chain links TRBV9 to TRBJ1-1; no firm D call. The CDR3 totals 13 residues. Germline loops: CDR1 SGDLS, CDR2 YYNGEE. The CDR3 sequence: CASSPKSNAEAFF. The DNA for the CDR3 is TGTGCCAGCAGCCCAAAATCGAACGCTGAAGCTTTCTTT.

The chain has TRBV11-2 and TRBJ2-7, with a possible D match to TRBD2 (7 bases). The CDR3 has 16 residues. V was pared by 5 bases and J by 6 bases, with 23 bases between. Germline V lookup: CDR1 SGHAT, CDR2 FQNNGV. The CDR3 sequence: CASSDRRIRGGAEQYF. The CDR3 coding sequence is TGTGCCAGCAGCGATCGACGGATCCGAGGGGGGGCCGAGCAGTACTTC.

The chain has TRBV7-9 and TRBJ2-7; no reliable D call. V was shortened by 2 bases and J by 3 bases, with 5 bases between the two germline ends. Germline values: CDR1 SEHNR, CDR2 FQNEAQ (reference sequence). The CDR3 has 12 residues. DNA for the CDR3: TGTGCCAGCAGCTTATTTGACTACGAGCAGTACTTC. Amino acids: CASSLFDYEQYF.

This chain links TRBV4-2 with TRBJ2-5; no clear D gene. Trimming left V 0 bases short and J 3 bases short, with 5 bases between. In germline, CDR1 is LGHNA, CDR2 YNFKEQ. This CDR3 is 13 amino acids long. This CDR3 reads CASSQDPEETQYF. CDR3 bases: TGTGCCAGCAGCCAAGACCCGGAAGAGACCCAGTACTTC.

The genes are TRBV5-4 and TRBJ1-1, with D tentatively TRBD1 (6 bases). V shed 3 bases and J shed 3 bases, with 12 bases lying between them. The germline V gene encodes CDR1 SGHNT and CDR2 YYREEE (reference sequence). CDR3 length: 14 residues. In DNA, the CDR3 is TGTGCCAGCAGCTCGAGGGGGGTCGACACTGAAGCTTTCTTT. Its protein product is CASSSRGVDTEAFF.

The V and J genes are TRBV11-2 and TRBJ2-3; no clear D gene. The CDR3 has 15 residues. Germline V lookup: CDR1 SGHAT, CDR2 FQNNGV. Trimming took 1 base from V and 2 from J, leaving 10 bases between them. The CDR3 DNA sequence: TGTGCCAGCAGCTTAGGGGCTTACCCCACAGATACGCAGTATTTT. This codes for CASSLGAYPTDTQYF.

Comment on this clone: Additional DNA sequences in this sample encode the identical CDR3. The chain carries TRBV11-2 and TRBJ2-7; no clear D gene. The CDR3 contains 13 residues. Trimming shortened V by 2 bases and J by 2 bases, and 7 bases separated the two germline ends. CDR1 and CDR2 from the germline V gene are SGHAT and FQNNGV. CDR3: CASSLSRTYEQYF. As DNA, the CDR3 is TGTGCCAGCAGCTTAAGCCGGACCTACGAGCAGTACTTC.

The gene calls are TRBV9 and TRBJ2-7; a possible D gene is TRBD1 (6 bases). CDR1 SGDLS and CDR2 YYNGEE come from the germline V gene. The CDR3 extends over 14 amino acids. The V end lost 3 bases, the J end lost 3 bases, and 13 bases lay between the germline ends. CDR3 DNA: TGTGCCAGCAGCGAGGGGGTTAGCCTCTACGAGCAGTACTTC. This translates into CASSEGVSLYEQYF.

V usage is TRBV27 and J usage is TRBJ1-5; D is perhaps TRBD1 (6 bases). The CDR3 sequence is 15 residues long. Trimming left V 6 bases short and J 5 bases short, with 17 bases between. Looked up from germline, CDR1 is MNHEY and CDR2 is SMNVEV (reference sequence). The CDR3 loop reads CASRPSRDTYQPQHF. CDR3 nucleotide sequence: TGTGCCAGCAGGCCCTCCCGGGACACATATCAGCCCCAGCATTTT.

The chain uses TRBV19 and TRBJ1-1; D gene ambiguous. Trimming pared 7 bases from V and 0 bases from J, leaving 15 bases between. Germline V gives CDR1 LNHDA, CDR2 SQIVND (reference sequence). CDR3 length: 15 amino acids. CDR3 coding DNA: TGTGCCAGTACTTTAACGGGGATCATGAACACTGAAGCTTTCTTT. Translating it yields CASTLTGIMNTEAFF.

As to this clone: Other DNA sequences in this specimen translate into the identical CDR3. The chain has TRBV27 and TRBJ2-1; D uncertain. CDR1 MNHEY and CDR2 SMNVEV come from the germline V gene (reference sequence). The V end lost 3 bases, the J end lost 6 bases, and 3 bases lay between the germline ends. The CDR3 sequence is 11 residues long. CDR3 sequence reads: CASSFLNEQFF. CDR3 in DNA: TGTGCCAGCAGTTTTCTCAATGAGCAGTTCTTC.

Turning to this clone: The same CDR3 also results from other DNA sequences found in this sample. This chain links TRBV19 with TRBJ1-1; no clear D. The CDR3 runs 14 residues. Germline CDR1 and CDR2: LNHDA and SQIVND (reference sequence). V lost 3 bases, J lost 1 base, and 9 bases lay in between. CDR3 coding DNA: TGTGCCAGTAGTATTCCCAGACAGAACACTGAAGCTTTCTTT. Protein product: CASSIPRQNTEAFF.

The rearrangement uses TRBV6-1 and TRBJ2-2; 7 bases line up with TRBD1. The trim removed 1 base at V and 7 bases at J, leaving 9 bases unmatched. Germline V gene lookup returns CDR1 MNHNS and CDR2 SASEGT. CDR3 length: 16 residues. DNA for the CDR3: TGTGCCAGCAGTGAAGGAAAGACAGGGCTCTTCGGGGAGCTGTTTTTT. Protein: CASSEGKTGLFGELFF.

This chain uses TRBV7-9 with TRBJ2-3; the D is unclear. Looked up from germline, CDR1 is SEHNR and CDR2 is FQNEAQ (reference sequence). The CDR3 runs 11 residues. The V gene lost 8 bases and the J gene lost 6 bases, with 9 bases spanning the gap. The CDR3 loop is CASSSVDTQYF. CDR3 bases: TGTGCCAGCTCCTCGGTGGATACGCAGTATTTT.

This chain connects TRBV27 to TRBJ2-1; 7 bases align to TRBD1. The V segment lost 3 bases and the J segment 6 bases; nucleotides outside the gene matches: 11. The length of the CDR3 is 16 residues. CDR1 and CDR2 (germline): MNHEY, SMNVEV (reference sequence). The DNA of the CDR3 is TGTGCCAGCAGTTTCTCGACAGGGCAGACTGTCAATGAGCAGTTCTTC. Translating it yields CASSFSTGQTVNEQFF.